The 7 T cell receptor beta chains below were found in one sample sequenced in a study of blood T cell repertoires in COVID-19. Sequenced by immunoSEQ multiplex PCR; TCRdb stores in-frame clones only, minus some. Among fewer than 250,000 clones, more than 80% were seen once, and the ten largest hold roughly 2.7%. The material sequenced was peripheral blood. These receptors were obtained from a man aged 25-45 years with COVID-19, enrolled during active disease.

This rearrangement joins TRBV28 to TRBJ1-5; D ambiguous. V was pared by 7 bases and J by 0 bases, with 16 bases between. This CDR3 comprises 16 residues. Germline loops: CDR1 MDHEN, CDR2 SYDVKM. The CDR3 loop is CASTPSMIFSNQPQHF. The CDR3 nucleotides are TGTGCCAGCACCCCCAGTATGATATTTAGCAATCAGCCCCAGCATTTT.

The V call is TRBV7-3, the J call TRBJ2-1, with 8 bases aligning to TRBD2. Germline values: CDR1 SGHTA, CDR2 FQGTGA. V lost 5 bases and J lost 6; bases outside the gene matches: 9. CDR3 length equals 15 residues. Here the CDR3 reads CASSPGLERANEQFF. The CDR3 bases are TGTGCCAGCAGCCCGGGACTAGAGAGGGCCAATGAGCAGTTCTTC.

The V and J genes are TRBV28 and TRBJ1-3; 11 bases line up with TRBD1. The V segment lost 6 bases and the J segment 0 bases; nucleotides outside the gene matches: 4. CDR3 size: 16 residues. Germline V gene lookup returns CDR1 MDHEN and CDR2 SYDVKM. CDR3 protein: CASRRTGGSSGNTIYF. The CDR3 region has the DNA TGTGCCAGCAGAAGGACAGGGGGCTCCTCTGGAAACACCATATATTTT. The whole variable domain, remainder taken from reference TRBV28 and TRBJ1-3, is DVKVTQSSRYLVKRTGEKVFLECVQDMDHENMFWYRQDPGLGLRLIYFSYDVKMKEKGDIPEGYSVSREKKERFSLILESASTNQTSMYLCASRRTGGSSGNTIYFGEGSWLTVV.

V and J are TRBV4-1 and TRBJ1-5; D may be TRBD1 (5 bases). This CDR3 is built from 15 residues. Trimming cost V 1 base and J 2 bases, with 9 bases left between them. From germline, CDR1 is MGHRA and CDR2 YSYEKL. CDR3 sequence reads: CASSQVLGGNQPQHF. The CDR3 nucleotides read TGCGCCAGCAGCCAAGTCCTAGGGGGCAATCAGCCCCAGCATTTT.

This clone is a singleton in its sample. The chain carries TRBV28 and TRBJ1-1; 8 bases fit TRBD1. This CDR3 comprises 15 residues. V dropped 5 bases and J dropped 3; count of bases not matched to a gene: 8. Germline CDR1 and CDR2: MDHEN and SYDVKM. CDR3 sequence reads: CASSRTGWGDTEAFF. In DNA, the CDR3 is TGTGCCAGCAGTCGGACAGGGTGGGGGGACACTGAAGCTTTCTTT.

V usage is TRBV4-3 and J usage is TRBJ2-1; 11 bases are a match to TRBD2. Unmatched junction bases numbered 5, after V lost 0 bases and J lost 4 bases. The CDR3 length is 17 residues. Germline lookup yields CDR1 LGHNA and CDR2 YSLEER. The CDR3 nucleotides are TGCGCCAGCAGCCAAGATGGGGGACTAGCGGAGTACAATGAGCAGTTCTTC. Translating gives CASSQDGGLAEYNEQFF.

CDR3 in amino acids: CASSYLRGSYEQYF. CDR3 sequence (DNA): TGTGCCAGCAGTTACCTCAGGGGTTCCTACGAGCAGTACTTC. This rearrangement joins TRBV6-5 to TRBJ2-7; D is possibly TRBD1 (6 bases). There are 14 residues in the CDR3. With 2 bases removed from V and 1 base from J, the gap between germline ends came to 9 bases. Germline V CDR1 and CDR2: MNHEY, SVGAGI.